The subject of this entry is one TCR beta chain. This entry belongs to a study of technical replicates of blood from several donors. TCRdb keeps only in-frame clones here, not all; method: immunoSEQ multiplex PCR. The sample contains about 79,000 clones, 90% to 95% of which appear only once. Per the germline V gene, CDR1 is MGHRA and CDR2 is YSYEKL. The CDR3 sequence is 13 residues long. V lost 2 bases to trimming and J lost 7 bases, with 9 bases between them. The gene calls are TRBV4-1 and TRBJ1-5; no firm D call. The sequence was collected from a human donor in good health. The sample consisted of T cells isolated from PBMCs. The CDR3 DNA follows: TGCGCCAGCAGCCAATCGGGTTCCCAGCCCCAGCATTTT. This sequence encodes CASSQSGSQPQHF.